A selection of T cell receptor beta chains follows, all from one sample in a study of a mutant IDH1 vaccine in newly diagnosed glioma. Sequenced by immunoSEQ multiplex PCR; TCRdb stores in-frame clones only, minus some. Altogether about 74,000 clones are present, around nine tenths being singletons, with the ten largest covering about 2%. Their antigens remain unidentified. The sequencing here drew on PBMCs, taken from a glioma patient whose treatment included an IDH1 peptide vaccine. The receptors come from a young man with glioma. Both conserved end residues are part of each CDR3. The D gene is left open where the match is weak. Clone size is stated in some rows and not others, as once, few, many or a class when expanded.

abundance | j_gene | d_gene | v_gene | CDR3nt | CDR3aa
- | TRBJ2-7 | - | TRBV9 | TGTGCCAGCAGCTTCAACGGCCTCTCCTACGAGCAGTACTTC | CASSFNGLSYEQYF
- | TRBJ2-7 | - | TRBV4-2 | TGTGCCAGCAGCCAAGATGGCGGGAACGAGCAGTACTTC | CASSQDGGNEQYF
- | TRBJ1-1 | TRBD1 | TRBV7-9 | TGTGCCAGCAGCTGGGGGACAGGAAACGTGAACACTGAAGCTTTCTTT | CASSWGTGNVNTEAFF
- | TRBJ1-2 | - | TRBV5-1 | TGCGCCAGCAGCATTACAGGGAATAACTATGGCTACACCTTC | CASSITGNNYGYTF
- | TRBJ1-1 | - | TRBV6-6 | TGTGCCAGCACCCTAAACACTGAAGCTTTCTTT | CASTLNTEAFF
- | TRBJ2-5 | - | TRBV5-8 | TGTGCCAGCAGCTTCTTTTTCCGGGAGACCCAGTACTTC | CASSFFFRETQYF
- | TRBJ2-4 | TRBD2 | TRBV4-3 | TGCGCCAGCAGCCAAGATCTTCGAGGAGCGGGGGGGAAAAACATTCAGTACTTC | CASSQDLRGAGGKNIQYF
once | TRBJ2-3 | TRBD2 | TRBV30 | TGTGCCTGGAGTTCCACTAGCGGGCGTACGCAGTATTTT | CAWSSTSGRTQYF
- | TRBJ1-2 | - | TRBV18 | TGTGCCAGCTCACCACCAAGTCTGGGAACTAACTATGGCTACACCTTC | CASSPPSLGTNYGYTF
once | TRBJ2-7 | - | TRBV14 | TGTGCCAGCAGCCAGAACTACCGGGACCTATATACCTACGAGCAGTACTTC | CASSQNYRDLYTYEQYF
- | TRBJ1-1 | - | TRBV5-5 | TGTGCCAGCAGCTTGGTGAGCACTGAAGCTTTCTTT | CASSLVSTEAFF
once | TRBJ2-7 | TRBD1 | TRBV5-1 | TGCGCCAGCAGCTTGGCCCTTACAGGGGGCTCCTACGAGCAGTACTTC | CASSLALTGGSYEQYF
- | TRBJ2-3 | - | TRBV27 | TGTGCCAGCAGTTTACGTCTTTCCACAGATACGCAGTATTTT | CASSLRLSTDTQYF
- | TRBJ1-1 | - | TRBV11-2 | TGTGCCAGCAGGGGACGACAGTGGAACACTGAAGCTTTCTTT | CASRGRQWNTEAFF
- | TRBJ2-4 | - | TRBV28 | TGTGCCAGCAGCCCCTTGGCCGGTAAAAACATTCAGTACTTC | CASSPLAGKNIQYF
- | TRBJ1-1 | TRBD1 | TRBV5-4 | TGTGCCAGCAGCTTGGGAACAGGGGCGAACACTGAAGCTTTCTTT | CASSLGTGANTEAFF
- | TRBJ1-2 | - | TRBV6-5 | TGTGCCAGCAGCCCTGGACAGCCCCGGAGTGGCTACACCTTC | CASSPGQPRSGYTF
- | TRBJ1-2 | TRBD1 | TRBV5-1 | TGCGCCAGCAGCGACGGGACAGCTAACTATGGCTACACCTTC | CASSDGTANYGYTF
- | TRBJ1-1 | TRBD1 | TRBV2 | TGTGCCAGCAGTTGGGACAGGGGGCCTGACACTGAAGCTTTCTTT | CASSWDRGPDTEAFF
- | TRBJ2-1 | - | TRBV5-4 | TGTGCCAGCAGCTTGGCGGGGGCGGATGAGCAGTTCTTC | CASSLAGADEQFF